The entry that follows covers one T cell receptor (beta chain) sequence. One junction end does not reproduce the germline sequence, and a read error may be involved. Some clones are missing from TCRdb's copy, which holds only in-frame ones; the method was immunoSEQ multiplex PCR. The sample records 87,000 or so clones, about 85% being singletons. Germline-derived CDR1 and CDR2 are SGHTA and FQGNSA. The CDR3 has 15 residues. The data derive from a study of blood T cell repertoires in COVID-19. Background on the study: The United States, Italy and Spain supplied acute and convalescent COVID-19 samples.

The receptor's source is a woman aged 45-59 years with active or convalescent COVID-19. Sequenced material: peripheral blood. The V and J genes are TRBV7-2 and TRBJ2-5, with D perhaps matching TRBD2 (6 bases). The CDR3 sequence: CASSSPGTYQETQYF. DNA for the CDR3: TGTGCCAGTAGCTCTCCCGGGACTTACCAAGAGACCCAGTACTTC.